The 32 T cell receptor beta chains below come from one sample, sequenced in a study of graft-versus-host responses after intestinal transplantation. No cognate antigen is known for these TCRs. TCRdb's table, derived via immunoSEQ multiplex PCR, lists solely in-frame clones and lacks some. The sample comprises under 100,000 clones, roughly 93% of which are singletons, and approximately 0.19% rests with the top ten. This specimen consisted of unstimulated CD4+ T cells sorted from spleen or lymph node cells, obtained before transplant. Every receptor here comes from a human donor who was the organ donor for an intestinal transplant.

The V and J genes are TRBV27 and TRBJ1-1, with D hard to call. V dropped 4 bases and J dropped 0 bases, with 6 bases sitting between them. CDR3 length: 13 amino acids. Germline CDR1 and CDR2: MNHEY and SMNVEV (reference sequence). CDR3 bases: TGTGCCAGCAGTTGGAGGGTGAACACTGAAGCTTTCTTT. This translates into CASSWRVNTEAFF.

The CDR3 loop reads CASSHSRTGVYEQYF. In nucleotides, the CDR3 is TGTGCCAGCAGTCATTCGCGGACAGGGGTCTACGAGCAGTACTTC. The J gene is TRBJ2-7, the V gene TRBV6-1, with TRBD1 identical over 9 bases. CDR1 MNHNS and CDR2 SASEGT come from the germline V gene. V shed 5 bases, J shed 3 bases, and the junction held 8 bases outside the gene matches. CDR3 length: 15 residues.

This chain uses TRBV6-1 with TRBJ2-3; D unresolved. The CDR3 totals 15 residues. Trimming removed 2 bases from V and 2 bases from J, with 11 bases in between. Germline V lookup: CDR1 MNHNS, CDR2 SASEGT. The CDR3 sequence is CASSEQETITDTQYF. In DNA form, the CDR3 reads TGTGCCAGCAGTGAACAAGAAACCATCACAGATACGCAGTATTTT.

A single count supports this clone. In DNA, the CDR3 is TGTGCCAGCAGTGTATTTTTGGATGAAAAACTGTTTTTT. Translating gives CASSVFLDEKLFF. The V gene is TRBV6-1, the J gene TRBJ1-4; D remains unclear. Between the trimmed V and J ends, which lost 4 bases and 6 bases, there was a span of 9 bases. The length of the CDR3 is 13 residues. CDR1 is MNHNS, CDR2 SASEGT, per germline.

This chain uses TRBV29-1 with TRBJ2-7, with D perhaps TRBD2 (6 bases). Germline CDR1 is SQVTM and CDR2 is ANQGSEA. Trimming shortened V by 6 bases and J by 6 bases, and 24 bases separated the two germline ends. This CDR3 is 15 amino acids long. CDR3 nucleotides: TGCAGCGTCACACCAAGGGGAGACGGAGGGTCCGAGCAGTACTTC. It is translated as CSVTPRGDGGSEQYF.

The chain links TRBV29-1 to TRBJ1-5, with 12 positions matching TRBD1. The V gene's germline CDR1 is SQVTM and CDR2 ANQGSEA. CDR3 size: 16 residues. Germline trimming cut 6 bases from V and 5 bases from J; bases unmatched to any gene: 11. The DNA of the CDR3 is TGCAGCGTAGTAACCGGGACAGGGGGCGCGGATCAGCCCCAGCATTTT. Residues: CSVVTGTGGADQPQHF.

The chain couples TRBV6-5 to TRBJ1-4, with a tentative D call TRBD1 (5 bases). Germline CDR1 is MNHEY and CDR2 is SVGAGI. Trimming removed 6 bases from V and 7 bases from J, with 15 bases in between. The CDR3 has 14 residues. The CDR3 reads CASSDAGAGEKLFF. As DNA, the CDR3 is TGTGCCAGCAGCGACGCCGGGGCTGGTGAAAAACTGTTTTTT.

The J gene is TRBJ1-2, the V gene TRBV28; weak D call: TRBD1 (5 bases). The V gene lost 5 bases and the J gene lost 8 bases, with 18 bases spanning the gap. The germline V gene encodes CDR1 MDHEN and CDR2 SYDVKM. The CDR3 has 14 residues. The CDR3 region has the DNA TGTGCCAGCAGTCCTTCAGGCGGGGGACGGGGCTACACCTTC. Protein sequence: CASSPSGGGRGYTF.

The rearrangement joins TRBV29-1 to TRBJ2-5; possibly TRBD1 for D (5 bases). Trimming stripped 6 bases from V and 5 bases from J, with 13 bases between. The CDR3 contains 12 residues. CDR1 is SQVTM and CDR2 is ANQGSEA in the germline V gene. The CDR3 DNA reads TGCAGCGTAGACAGCTCCGGGGAGACCCAGTACTTC. Translated, it gives CSVDSSGETQYF.

The J gene is TRBJ2-3, the V gene TRBV6-5, with D perhaps TRBD2 (7 bases). Trimming took off 9 bases at V and 8 bases at J, with 18 bases between the two ends. CDR3 length: 13 residues. Germline values: CDR1 MNHEY, CDR2 SVGAGI. The CDR3 nucleotides read TGTGCCAGGAGAGGGGGGGGACCAGGTACGCAGTATTTT. Its translation is CARRGGGPGTQYF.

This clone was recorded only once. The rearrangement uses TRBV7-2 and TRBJ1-3; D not certain. The length of the CDR3 is 16 residues. V gave up 5 bases and J gave up 4 bases, with 18 bases separating them. Germline lookup yields CDR1 SGHTA and CDR2 FQGNSA. CDR3: CASSPLFWSQGNTIYF. CDR3 nucleotide sequence: TGTGCCAGCAGCCCGCTTTTTTGGTCGCAGGGAAACACCATATATTTT.

The chain recombines TRBV18 with TRBJ2-5; possible D gene TRBD2, 5 bases. Near its end, the DNA agrees better with TRBJ2-7, so the J call may be wrong. This CDR3 has 13 amino acids. Per germline, CDR1 KGHSH and CDR2 LQKENI. CDR3: CASSPGSRHEQYF. For the CDR3, the DNA is TGTGCCAGCTCACCGGGGAGCAGGCACGAGCAGTACTTC.

V usage is TRBV6-6 and J usage is TRBJ1-4, with D possibly matching TRBD1 (5 bases). The germline CDR1 and CDR2 sequences are MNHNY and SVGAGI (reference sequence). Deletions cut 8 bases from V and 7 bases from J, with 17 bases between. The CDR3 spans 14 residues. DNA for the CDR3: TGTGCCAGCTCGGCCGGGGCTATAGCTGAAAAACTGTTTTTT. The encoded protein is CASSAGAIAEKLFF.

This clone was found a few times. The chain links TRBV10-3 to TRBJ2-7; 9 bases align to TRBD1. With V trimmed by 6 bases and J by 3 bases, 0 bases remained unmatched. Germline-derived CDR1 and CDR2 are ENHRY and SYGVKD. The CDR3 extends over 12 amino acids. DNA of the CDR3: TGTGCCATCAGGACAGGGGGCTACGAGCAGTACTTC. Encoded protein: CAIRTGGYEQYF.

Notes on this clone: The same CDR3 also results from other DNA sequences found in this sample. In DNA form, the CDR3 reads TGTGCCAGCATCACCGAGGGGGAGGTCCTAGACAATGAGCAGTTCTTC. Protein sequence: CASITEGEVLDNEQFF. The chain joins TRBV7-9 to TRBJ2-1; either TRBD1 or TRBD2 may supply D (6 bases each). Germline values: CDR1 SEHNR, CDR2 FQNEAQ (reference sequence). With 7 bases removed from V and 5 bases from J, the gap between germline ends came to 21 bases. This CDR3 comprises 16 residues.

The rearrangement links TRBV29-1 to TRBJ1-2; tentative D call: TRBD1 (6 bases). This CDR3 has 15 residues. CDR1 and CDR2 from the germline V gene are SQVTM and ANQGSEA. CDR3 DNA sequence: TGCATCAAAGAGACGGTACAGGGACGCAACTATGGCTACACCTTC. Residues: CIKETVQGRNYGYTF.

This rearrangement joins TRBV5-6 to TRBJ2-3; 9 nucleotides match TRBD1. This CDR3 spans 16 amino acids. After removal of 2 bases from V and 5 bases from J, the junction contained 9 bases not matched to a gene. Germline loops: CDR1 SGHDT, CDR2 YYEEEE. Here the CDR3 DNA reads TGTGCCAGCAGCTTTGGCCGGGACAGGGTTGGAGATACGCAGTATTTT. Translating it yields CASSFGRDRVGDTQYF.

The rearrangement links TRBV6-5 to TRBJ2-3; TRBD2 might be the D (7 bases). This CDR3 region has 15 residues. Trimming stripped 6 bases from V and 4 bases from J, with 17 bases between. Germline V gives CDR1 MNHEY, CDR2 SVGAGI. The CDR3: CASSYKPGGADTQYF. CDR3 sequence (DNA): TGTGCCAGCAGCTACAAGCCGGGGGGCGCAGATACGCAGTATTTT.

The chain combines TRBV29-1 with TRBJ1-2; weak D call: TRBD1 (5 bases). V gave up 4 bases and J gave up 6 bases, with 12 bases separating them. The CDR3 extends over 12 amino acids. Germline assignment: CDR1 SQVTM and CDR2 ANQGSEA. The DNA for the CDR3 is TGCAGCGTTGCAGGGACCTCCCATGGCTACACCTTC. As protein: CSVAGTSHGYTF.

The rearrangement links TRBV10-3 to TRBJ2-1; 12 nucleotides line up with TRBD2. This CDR3 region has 19 residues. V shed 0 bases and J 1 base; nucleotides not matched to a gene: 7. In germline, CDR1 is ENHRY, CDR2 SYGVKD. CDR3: CAISESLSSGGASYNEQFF. The CDR3 DNA follows: TGTGCCATCAGTGAGTCGTTGTCTAGCGGGGGGGCATCCTACAATGAGCAGTTCTTC.

V and J are TRBV18 and TRBJ2-7; 8 positions agree with TRBD2. J was trimmed by 7 bases and V by 3 bases; bases with no gene match: 8. Germline-derived CDR1 and CDR2 are KGHSH and LQKENI. The CDR3 covers 14 residues. The CDR3 coding sequence is TGTGCCAGCTCACCTTCTGCGGGCGGGGGGGAGCAGTACTTC. Amino acids: CASSPSAGGGEQYF.

J is TRBJ1-5 and V is TRBV2; tentatively, D is TRBD1 (5 bases). With 4 bases removed from V and 0 bases from J, the gap between germline ends came to 10 bases. The CDR3 is made up of 15 amino acids. In germline, CDR1 is SNHLY, CDR2 FYNNEI. The CDR3 loop is CASSVGGYSNQPQHF. In nucleotides, the CDR3 is TGTGCCAGCAGTGTGGGGGGGTATAGCAATCAGCCCCAGCATTTT.

The chain carries TRBV9 and TRBJ2-1; 8 bases match TRBD2. In germline, CDR1 is SGDLS, CDR2 YYNGEE. The CDR3 is 16 residues long. V dropped 3 bases and J dropped 4; count of bases not matched to a gene: 9. The CDR3 spells CASSESSGGAYNEQFF. CDR3 nucleotide sequence: TGTGCCAGCAGCGAGAGCTCGGGGGGGGCTTACAATGAGCAGTTCTTC.

V usage is TRBV28 and J usage is TRBJ1-2; no definite D call. Germline V lookup: CDR1 MDHEN, CDR2 SYDVKM. V lost 6 bases, J lost 7 bases, and 6 bases lay in between. This CDR3 comprises 10 residues. The DNA for the CDR3 is TGTGCCAGCAGCCGGCTTGGCTACACCTTC. This encodes CASSRLGYTF.

This rearrangement joins TRBV5-1 to TRBJ1-1; D might be TRBD1 (5 bases). This CDR3 is built from 15 residues. Trimming cost V 6 bases and J 0 bases, with 15 bases left between them. Germline V lookup: CDR1 SGHRS, CDR2 YFSETQ. The CDR3 protein is CASTLPGTMNTEAFF. The CDR3 DNA follows: TGCGCCAGCACCCTACCAGGGACTATGAACACTGAAGCTTTCTTT.

The rearrangement joins TRBV7-2 to TRBJ2-7, with D tentatively TRBD1 (6 bases). The CDR3 loop spans 16 amino acids. V was pared by 5 bases and J by 3 bases, with 20 bases between. Germline V gene data show CDR1 as SGHTA and CDR2 as FQGNSA. The CDR3 coding sequence is TGTGCCAGCAGCCCGAGGTGGGGGACAAAGGACTACGAGCAGTACTTC. Protein: CASSPRWGTKDYEQYF.

The chain recombines TRBV27 with TRBJ2-3; no reliable D call. Deletions cut 2 bases from V and 9 bases from J, with 24 bases between. CDR3 length: 17 amino acids. Germline V lookup: CDR1 MNHEY, CDR2 SMNVEV (reference sequence). As DNA, the CDR3 is TGTGCCAGCAGTTTACTCGCCCCGACGTCCTCCCTGGGGACGCAGTATTTT. Its protein product is CASSLLAPTSSLGTQYF.

The J gene is TRBJ1-6, the V gene TRBV19; the D gene is possibly TRBD1 (5 bases). Germline assignment: CDR1 LNHDA and CDR2 SQIVND (reference sequence). V lost 11 bases and J lost 7, with 21 bases in between. This CDR3 has 15 amino acids. CDR3 nucleotide sequence: TGTGCCGTTGCGGGGGACGGGTCGAAAAATTCACCCCTCCACTTT. Protein: CAVAGDGSKNSPLHF. Drawing the rest from reference TRBV19 and TRBJ1-6, the complete variable domain is DGGITQSPKYLFRKEGQNVTLSCEQNLNHDAMYWYRQDPGQGLRLIYYSQIVNDFQKGDIAEGYSVSREKKESFPLTVTSAQKNPTAFYLCAVAGDGSKNSPLHFGNGTRLTVT.

The V and J genes are TRBV30 and TRBJ2-2, with D possibly TRBD2 on 6 matching bases. Trimming took 4 bases from V and 4 from J, leaving 13 bases between them. The CDR3 runs to 14 residues. The V gene's germline CDR1 is GTSNPN and CDR2 SVGIG (reference sequence). In nucleotides, the CDR3 is TGTGCCTGGAACCGGGACTCAATCACCGGGGAGCTGTTTTTT. Its protein is CAWNRDSITGELFF.

The count of this clone is one. The chain is built from TRBV28 and TRBJ2-7; D may be TRBD2 (6 bases). Germline V gene sequence: CDR1 MDHEN, CDR2 SYDVKM. V was trimmed by 3 bases and J by 1 base, leaving 16 bases between them. This CDR3 has 16 amino acids. The CDR3 loop is CASSLQRAGPSYEQYF. For the CDR3, the DNA is TGTGCCAGCAGTTTGCAGCGGGCAGGGCCTTCCTACGAGCAGTACTTC. The complete variable domain, with remaining parts taken from reference TRBV28 and TRBJ2-7, reads DVKVTQSSRYLVKRTGEKVFLECVQDMDHENMFWYRQDPGLGLRLIYFSYDVKMKEKGDIPEGYSVSREKKERFSLILESASTNQTSMYLCASSLQRAGPSYEQYFGPGTRLTVT.

The rearrangement uses TRBV6-5 and TRBJ1-5, with 9 bases fitting TRBD1. From germline, CDR1 is MNHEY and CDR2 SVGAGI. J gave up 6 bases and V 10 bases, and 4 bases lay outside the gene matches. CDR3 size: 12 residues. The CDR3 nucleotides read TGTGCCACCGGGACAGGGCCTCAGCCCCAGCATTTT. Amino acids: CATGTGPQPQHF.

The V and J genes are TRBV6-5 and TRBJ1-2; possibly TRBD1 for D (6 bases). The CDR3 contains 13 residues. The V gene lost 2 bases and the J gene lost 4 bases, with 8 bases spanning the gap. Germline V gene lookup returns CDR1 MNHEY and CDR2 SVGAGI. For the CDR3, the DNA is TGTGCCAGCAGTTACCCGGGGGCCTATGGCTACACCTTC. It specifies CASSYPGAYGYTF.